Reported below is one T cell receptor beta chain. In the authors' methods: Researchers report that nucleated cell counts were estimated from reference gene primer amplification. The assay was immunoSEQ multiplex PCR, and TCRdb's table has in-frame clones only and misses some. The V and J calls and the clone size are those of that table, but D and trimming were determined from the DNA. The data hold roughly 320,000 clones, with 90% to 95% observed a single time. These data come from a study of blood T cell repertoires in COVID-19. Clinical history reported by participants formed the basis on which cohorts were assigned. Participants classified as exposed had met a COVID-19 case within 2 weeks before study entry. The TCR originated in a woman younger than 45 who had been exposed to COVID-19. The sample comprised PBMCs or T cells enriched from blood (not recorded which).

In DNA form, the CDR3 reads TGCAGCCTTCGAGAGAGGAAAGGGGGCCGGGGCTACACCTTC. It specifies CSLRERKGGRGYTF. The chain carries TRBV29-1 and TRBJ1-2, with 7 bases lining up with TRBD1. CDR3 length: 14 residues. Germline trimming cut 8 bases from V and 8 bases from J; bases unmatched to any gene: 17. Germline V lookup: CDR1 SQVTM, CDR2 ANQGSEA.